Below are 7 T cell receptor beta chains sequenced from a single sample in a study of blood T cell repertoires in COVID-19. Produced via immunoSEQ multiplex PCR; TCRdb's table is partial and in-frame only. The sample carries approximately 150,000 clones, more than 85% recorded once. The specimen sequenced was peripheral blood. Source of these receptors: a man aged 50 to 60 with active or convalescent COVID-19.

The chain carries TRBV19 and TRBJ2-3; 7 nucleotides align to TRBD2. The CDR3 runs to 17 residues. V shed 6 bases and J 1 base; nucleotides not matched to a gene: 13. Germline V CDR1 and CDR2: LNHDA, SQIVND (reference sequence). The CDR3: CASSNLALAGGTDTQYF. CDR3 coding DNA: TGTGCCAGTAGCAACCTCGCCCTGGCGGGGGGCACAGATACGCAGTATTTT.

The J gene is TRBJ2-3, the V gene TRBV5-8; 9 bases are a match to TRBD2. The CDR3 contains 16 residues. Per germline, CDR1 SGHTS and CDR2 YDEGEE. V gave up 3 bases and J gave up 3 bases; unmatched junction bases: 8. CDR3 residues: CASSWGSGRGTDTQYF. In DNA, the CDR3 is TGTGCCAGCAGCTGGGGTAGCGGGAGAGGGACAGATACGCAGTATTTT. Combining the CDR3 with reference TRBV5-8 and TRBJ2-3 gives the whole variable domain EAGVTQSPTHLIKTRGQQATLRCSPISGHTSVYWYQQALGLGLQFLLWYDEGEERNRGNFPPRFSGRQFPNYSSELNVNALELEDSALYLCASSWGSGRGTDTQYFGPGTRLTVL.

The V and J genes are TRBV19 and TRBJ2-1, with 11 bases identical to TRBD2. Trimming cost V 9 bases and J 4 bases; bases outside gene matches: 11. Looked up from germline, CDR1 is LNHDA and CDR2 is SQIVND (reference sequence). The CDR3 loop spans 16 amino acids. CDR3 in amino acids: CASKGAGTSGYNEQFF. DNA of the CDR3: TGTGCCAGCAAGGGGGCCGGGACTAGCGGATACAATGAGCAGTTCTTC.

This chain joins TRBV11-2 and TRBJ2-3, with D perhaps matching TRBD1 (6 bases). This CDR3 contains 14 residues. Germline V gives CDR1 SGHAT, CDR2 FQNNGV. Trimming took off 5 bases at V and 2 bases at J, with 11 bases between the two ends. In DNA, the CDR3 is TGTGCCAGCAGCCCACGGGACATCACAGATACGCAGTATTTT. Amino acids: CASSPRDITDTQYF.

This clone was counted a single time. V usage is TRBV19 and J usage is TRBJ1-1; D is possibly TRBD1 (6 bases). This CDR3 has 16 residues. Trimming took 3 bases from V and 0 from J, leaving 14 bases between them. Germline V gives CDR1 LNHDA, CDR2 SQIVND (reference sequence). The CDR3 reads CASSMGQGLMNTEAFF. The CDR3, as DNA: TGTGCCAGTAGTATGGGGCAGGGGTTGATGAACACTGAAGCTTTCTTT.

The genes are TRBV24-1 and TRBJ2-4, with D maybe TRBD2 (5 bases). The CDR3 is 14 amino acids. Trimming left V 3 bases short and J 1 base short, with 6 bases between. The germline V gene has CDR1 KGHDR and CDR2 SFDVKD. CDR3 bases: TGTGCCACCAGTGATACGGGGGCCAAAAACATTCAGTACTTC. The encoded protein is CATSDTGAKNIQYF.

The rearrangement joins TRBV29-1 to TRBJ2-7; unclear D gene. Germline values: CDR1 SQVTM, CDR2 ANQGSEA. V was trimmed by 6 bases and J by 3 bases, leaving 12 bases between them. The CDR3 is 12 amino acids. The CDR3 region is CSVSKENYEQYF. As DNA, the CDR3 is TGCAGCGTAAGCAAGGAGAACTACGAGCAGTACTTC.